These 24 T cell receptor beta chains were sequenced from one sample in a study of beta chain features in type 1 diabetes. Sequencing targeted expressed TCRB transcripts, as all isolated RNA had been reverse transcribed. Sequenced by immunoSEQ multiplex PCR; TCRdb stores in-frame clones only, minus some. The profile shows 300,000 to 350,000 clones, 12% to 15% of them singletons. The source material was central memory CD4+ T cells from blood. The source is a man between 25 and 39 years old in good health.

J is TRBJ2-7 and V is TRBV14; D not certain. Trimming cost V 4 bases and J 4 bases, with 11 bases left between them. Germline lookup yields CDR1 SGHDN and CDR2 FVKESK. The CDR3 contains 13 residues. This CDR3 reads CASSLTSFYEQYF. The CDR3 nucleotides read TGTGCCAGCAGCCTCACCTCTTTTTACGAGCAGTACTTC.

This clone was detected only a few times. V usage is TRBV6-6 and J usage is TRBJ2-7; D remains unclear. V was clipped by 0 bases and J by 0 bases, with 3 bases between them. This CDR3 is 13 amino acids long. Germline V gives CDR1 MNHNY, CDR2 SVGAGI (reference sequence). The chain's CDR3 is CASSYSSSYEQYV. The CDR3 DNA is TGTGCCAGCAGTTACTCGAGCTCCTACGAGCAGTACGTC.

The chain couples TRBV7-2 to TRBJ2-1; 9 bases map to TRBD2. This CDR3 contains 15 residues. With 5 bases clipped from V and 9 bases from J, the junction kept 11 bases outside the gene matches. In germline, CDR1 is SGHTA, CDR2 FQGNSA. The CDR3 loop is CASSLDGRGGVEQFF. The CDR3 DNA reads TGTGCCAGCAGCCTTGATGGGCGGGGGGGCGTTGAGCAGTTCTTC.

The rearrangement uses TRBV4-2 and TRBJ2-3, with unresolved D. Germline CDR1 reads LGHNA; CDR2 reads YNFKEQ. Trimming took off 3 bases at V and 2 bases at J, with 12 bases between the two ends. There are 15 residues in the CDR3. This chain's CDR3 is CASSQLWGPTDTQYF. The CDR3, as DNA: TGTGCCAGCAGCCAGCTCTGGGGTCCCACAGATACGCAGTATTTT.

This clone was seen a few times. The chain has TRBV5-6 and TRBJ1-2; D not resolved. The CDR3 is 13 amino acids. The germline V gene encodes CDR1 SGHDT and CDR2 YYEEEE. V lost 4 bases and J lost 3, with 10 bases in between. DNA of the CDR3: TGTGCCAGCAGCCCCGAGGACCACTATGGCTACACCTTC. This gives the protein CASSPEDHYGYTF.

The table lists this clone with a few counts. The chain combines TRBV9 with TRBJ2-1, with TRBD2 matching over 9 bases. CDR3 size: 15 residues. V dropped 4 bases and J dropped 2; count of bases not matched to a gene: 4. Looked up from germline, CDR1 is SGDLS and CDR2 is YYNGEE. The CDR3 protein is CASSPGGGAYNEQFF. CDR3 DNA sequence: TGTGCCAGCAGCCCCGGCGGGGGGGCCTACAATGAGCAGTTCTTC.

This chain links TRBV7-9 with TRBJ2-3; 9 bases agree with TRBD1. This CDR3 comprises 15 residues. The ends lost 5 bases at V and 1 base at J; junction bases unmatched: 4. Germline-derived CDR1 and CDR2 are SEHNR and FQNEAQ (reference sequence). In DNA, the CDR3 is TGTGCCAGCAGCCGACAGGGGGTCGGCACAGATACGCAGTATTTT. This encodes CASSRQGVGTDTQYF.

The chain couples TRBV9 to TRBJ1-5; D might be TRBD1 (5 bases). There are 15 residues in the CDR3. The germline V and J ends were trimmed by 0 bases and 3 bases, with 10 bases remaining between them. The germline V gene has CDR1 SGDLS and CDR2 YYNGEE. The CDR3 sequence is CASSVDGGSNQPQHF. The CDR3 DNA follows: TGTGCCAGCAGCGTAGACGGGGGGTCCAATCAGCCCCAGCATTTT.

This clone came up a few times. The chain carries TRBV5-1 and TRBJ1-6, with D unclear. This CDR3 has 15 residues. The germline V gene has CDR1 SGHRS and CDR2 YFSETQ. The ends were cut back, 3 bases at V and 8 bases at J, with 15 bases in the middle. DNA for the CDR3: TGCGCCAGCAGCTCCCAGGTTGCAGCTGATTCACCCCTCCACTTT. Translated, it gives CASSSQVAADSPLHF.

The chain joins TRBV14 to TRBJ2-7; TRBD1 agrees at 8 bases. CDR1 and CDR2 (germline): SGHDN, FVKESK. The V gene end was trimmed by 9 bases and the J gene end by 2 bases; junction bases not matched to a gene: 3. The CDR3 has 12 amino acids. The CDR3 here is CARRQGPYEQYF. CDR3 DNA sequence: TGTGCCAGGAGACAGGGGCCCTACGAGCAGTACTTC.

This clone has more than one count but fewer than ten. The genes are TRBV6-5 and TRBJ1-5; D gene unclear. V was trimmed by 5 bases and J by 6 bases, leaving 8 bases between them. CDR3 size: 12 residues. In germline, CDR1 is MNHEY, CDR2 SVGAGI. The chain's CDR3 is CASSDGVQPQHF. CDR3 DNA sequence: TGTGCCAGCAGTGATGGGGTTCAGCCCCAGCATTTT.

The chain combines TRBV5-1 with TRBJ1-1; D gene ambiguous. Germline V gene lookup returns CDR1 SGHRS and CDR2 YFSETQ. The V and J ends lost 0 bases and 2 bases respectively, with 11 bases between them. The CDR3 spans 15 residues. CDR3 sequence (DNA): TGCGCCAGCAGCTTGGTTGGATCTGGAAACACTGAAGCTTTCTTT. Translating it yields CASSLVGSGNTEAFF.

This clone was counted a few times. The chain couples TRBV7-6 to TRBJ1-4; 9 bases match TRBD1. CDR3 length: 13 residues. V dropped 5 bases and J dropped 8; count of bases not matched to a gene: 3. Germline V gene data show CDR1 as SGHVS and CDR2 as FNYEAQ. CDR3 loop: CASSVDRGEKLFF. CDR3 coding DNA: TGTGCCAGCAGCGTGGACAGGGGAGAAAAACTGTTTTTT.

This clone was recorded a few times. This sequence joins TRBV6-5 and TRBJ2-6; D unresolved. Trimming stripped 5 bases from V and 1 base from J, with 6 bases between. Germline loops: CDR1 MNHEY, CDR2 SVGAGI. The CDR3 length is 14 residues. CDR3 coding DNA: TGTGCCAGCAGTGCGCGTTCTGGGGCCAACGTCCTGACTTTC. Translation gives CASSARSGANVLTF.

The rearrangement joins TRBV7-7 to TRBJ1-1, with 7 positions matching TRBD1. V lost 5 bases and J lost 3; bases outside the gene matches: 6. Germline values: CDR1 SSHAT, CDR2 FNYEAQ (reference sequence). This CDR3 is built from 14 residues. For the CDR3, the DNA is TGTGCCAGCAGCCTAGGGACAGAACACACTGAAGCTTTCTTT. Translated: CASSLGTEHTEAFF.

The chain joins TRBV20-1 to TRBJ1-2, with D uncertain. Germline loops: CDR1 DFQATT, CDR2 SNEGSKA (reference sequence). The CDR3 spans 11 residues. Trimming removed 5 bases at V and 6 bases at J, with 10 bases between. CDR3 amino acids: CSAEIVDGYTF. In nucleotides, the CDR3 is TGCAGTGCTGAGATAGTAGATGGCTACACCTTC.

The genes are TRBV7-2 and TRBJ2-5; either TRBD1 or TRBD2 may supply D (5 bases each). This CDR3 comprises 14 residues. CDR1 SGHTA and CDR2 FQGNSA come from the germline V gene. V was clipped by 1 base and J by 5 bases, with 11 bases between them. The CDR3: CASSLESGLETQYF. The CDR3 DNA is TGTGCCAGCAGCTTAGAGTCGGGGCTTGAGACCCAGTACTTC.

The gene calls are TRBV9 and TRBJ1-2, with D possibly being TRBD1 (5 bases). V lost 0 bases and J 5 bases, leaving 23 bases between the germline ends. This CDR3 is 18 amino acids long. CDR1 SGDLS and CDR2 YYNGEE come from the germline V gene. The CDR3 sequence: CASSVVSQAQTRGYGYTF. The CDR3 region has the DNA TGTGCCAGCAGCGTAGTAAGCCAGGCCCAGACAAGGGGATATGGCTACACCTTC.

This clone was seen a handful of times. The same CDR3 also results from other DNA sequences found in this sample. J is TRBJ2-5 and V is TRBV18; 7 bases fit TRBD1. The CDR3 has 17 residues. Germline V CDR1 and CDR2: KGHSH, LQKENI. The junction had 10 bases not matched to a gene; V was cut back by 2 bases and J by 1 base. CDR3 nucleotides: TGTGCCAGCTCACCAAAACAACAGGGGTTTACCCAAGAGACCCAGTACTTC. It encodes CASSPKQQGFTQETQYF. Looking up the rest from reference TRBV18 and TRBJ2-5 gives the full variable domain: NAGVMQNPRHLVRRRGQEARLRCSPMKGHSHVYWYRQLPEEGLKFMVYLQKENIIDESGMPKERFSAEFPKEGPSILRIQQVVRGDSAAYFCASSPKQQGFTQETQYFGPGTRLLVL.

The chain carries TRBV14 and TRBJ2-3; 11 positions agree with TRBD2. CDR3 length: 15 amino acids. The germline V gene encodes CDR1 SGHDN and CDR2 FVKESK. The junction had 2 bases not matched to a gene; V was cut back by 4 bases and J by 2 bases. The DNA of the CDR3 is TGTGCCAGCAGCCCGGGACTAGCGGACACAGATACGCAGTATTTT. Translation: CASSPGLADTDTQYF.

This clone was picked up a small number of times. The rearrangement uses TRBV19 and TRBJ1-3, with 8 bases that match TRBD1. Trimming at V came to 7 bases and at J to 0 bases, leaving 8 bases not matched to a gene. The CDR3 runs 16 residues. The germline V gene has CDR1 LNHDA and CDR2 SQIVND (reference sequence). CDR3 bases: TGTGCCAGTACCCGGGACAGGTCCTACTCTGGAAACACCATATATTTT. Protein sequence: CASTRDRSYSGNTIYF.

This clone was seen more than once but under ten times. The rearrangement links TRBV27 to TRBJ2-3; a weak D match, TRBD2 (5 bases). V shed 7 bases and J shed 0 bases, with 11 bases lying between them. Germline-derived CDR1 and CDR2 are MNHEY and SMNVEV (reference sequence). This CDR3 has 14 residues. The CDR3 sequence: CASKRERSTDTQYF. The CDR3 nucleotides read TGTGCCAGCAAGAGGGAAAGGAGCACAGATACGCAGTATTTT.

V is TRBV10-2 and J is TRBJ2-3; 8 nucleotides match TRBD2. V shed 6 bases and J 1 base; nucleotides not matched to a gene: 6. Germline assignment: CDR1 WSHSY and CDR2 SAAADI. The CDR3 length is 15 residues. In DNA, the CDR3 is TGCGCCAGCAGACCGGCAGCGGGGGGCACAGATACGCAGTATTTT. Translation: CASRPAAGGTDTQYF.

This chain joins TRBV4-2 and TRBJ1-2; TRBD1 matches 9 bases. Unmatched junction bases numbered 10, after V lost 0 bases and J lost 8 bases. Per germline, CDR1 LGHNA and CDR2 YNFKEQ. The CDR3 totals 16 residues. The DNA of the CDR3 is TGTGCCAGCAGCCAAGAATCCGGACAGGGGAATCGCGGCTACACCTTC. Protein: CASSQESGQGNRGYTF.